The next 19 T cell receptor beta chains were all read from a single sample in a study of CD8+CD57+ T cells in acquired aplastic anemia. For CDR3 and TCR beta VDJ profiling, genomic DNA was the template used. TCRdb recomputed calls from the reads with MiXCR, one row per CDR3 protein. Of some 150,000 distinct CDR3 sequences in the sample, 70% to 75% were seen once. Sequenced patients had shown CD8+CD57+ cell expansion by flow cytometry. Sequencing was carried out using sorted CD4+, CD8+, or CD8+CD57+ T cells (not recorded which) from PBMCs. The receptors here all came from a human donor with aplastic anemia.

The chain links TRBV19 to TRBJ2-6; tentatively, D is TRBD1 (6 bases). V shed 5 bases and J shed 0 bases, with 17 bases lying between them. The germline CDR1 and CDR2 sequences are LNHDA and SQIVND (reference sequence). The CDR3 spans 18 residues. The CDR3 sequence is CASSGQGLIISGANVLTF. In DNA, the CDR3 is TGTGCCAGTAGTGGGCAGGGGCTAATCATCTCTGGGGCCAACGTCCTGACTTTC. The complete variable domain, with remaining parts taken from reference TRBV19 and TRBJ2-6, reads DGGITQSPKYLFRKEGQNVTLSCEQNLNHDAMYWYRQDPGQGLRLIYYSQIVNDFQKGDIAEGYSVSREKKESFPLTVTSAQKNPTAFYLCASSGQGLIISGANVLTFGAGSRLTVL.

The V call is TRBV10-3, the J call TRBJ2-7, with 7 bases aligning to TRBD2. The germline V gene encodes CDR1 ENHRY and CDR2 SYGVKD. The CDR3 extends over 14 amino acids. The CDR3: CASYGRTISHEQYF. In DNA form, the CDR3 reads TGTGCTTCCTACGGGAGGACGATAAGTCACGAGCAGTACTTC.

This clonotype was counted at least ten times. V is TRBV12-3 or TRBV12-4 and J is TRBJ1-5; 10 bases match TRBD1. V lost 7 bases to trimming and J lost 7 bases; unmatched junction nucleotides: 7. The CDR3 covers 14 residues. CDR3 nucleotide sequence: TGTGCCAGCACGACAGGGGGCGCGAGGCAGCCCCAGCATTTT. This encodes CASTTGGARQPQHF.

By share, this clonotype counts as medium-sized (0.01 to 0.1%). The chain carries TRBV29-1 and TRBJ1-1, with D tentatively TRBD1 (6 bases). The germline gives CDR1 SQVTM, CDR2 ANQGSEA. This CDR3 is 14 amino acids long. V lost 7 bases and J 4 bases, leaving 19 bases between the germline ends. The CDR3 nucleotides read TGCAGCGGCAGGGAAACAGGGACGGGCACTGAAGCTTTCTTT. Translated: CSGRETGTGTEAFF.

This clonotype was observed a single time. The rearrangement links TRBV7-4 to TRBJ1-3; no reliable D call. Trimming took 1 base from V and 6 from J, leaving 4 bases between them. Germline CDR1 and CDR2: SGHVT and SQSDAQ. This CDR3 comprises 12 residues. Here the CDR3 DNA reads TGTGCCAGCAGCTTAGGGGTAAACACCATATATTTT. This codes for CASSLGVNTIYF. The full variable domain, in which reference TRBV7-4 and TRBJ1-3 provide the parts outside the CDR3, is GAGVSQSPRYKVAKRGRDVALRCDSISGHVTLYWYRQTLGQGSEVLTYSQSDAQRDKSGRPSGRFSAERPERSVSTLKIQRTEQGDSAVYLCASSLGVNTIYFGEGSWLTVV.

A single count supports this clonotype. This chain uses TRBV10-1 with TRBJ1-2; D is perhaps TRBD1 (6 bases). The germline V and J ends were trimmed by 3 bases and 13 bases, with 18 bases remaining between them. The CDR3 is 13 residues long. The germline V gene encodes CDR1 WNHNN and CDR2 SYGVQD (reference sequence). The CDR3 spells CASSDVFGTKITF. CDR3 DNA sequence: TGCGCCAGCAGTGATGTGTTCGGGACAAAAATCACCTTC.

As for this clonotype: The junction does not match germline at one end; this may be a read error. V gene TRBV7-9 combines with J gene TRBJ2-1, with a weak D call TRBD1 (5 bases). The CDR3 loop spans 15 amino acids. Per the germline V gene, CDR1 is SEHNR and CDR2 is FQNEAQ (reference sequence). In nucleotides, the CDR3 is TGTGCCAGCAGCTTAAACAGGCAGGCATACAATGATCAGTTCTTC. Translation gives CASSLNRQAYNDQFF.

The CDR3 loop is CASSHDISPTDTQYF. Written as DNA, the CDR3 is TGTGCCAGCAGCCATGACATATCGCCCACAGATACGCAGTATTTT. V usage is TRBV7-2 and J usage is TRBJ2-3; no firm D call. Germline values: CDR1 SGHTA, CDR2 FQGNSA. The V end was cut by 5 bases, the J end by 2 bases, with 14 bases between. This CDR3 region has 15 residues.

This sequence joins TRBV2 and TRBJ2-7, with TRBD1 matching over 12 bases. Unmatched junction bases numbered 6, after V lost 6 bases and J lost 9 bases. This CDR3 comprises 13 residues. The germline CDR1 and CDR2 sequences are SNHLY and FYNNEI. Here the CDR3 DNA reads TGTGCCAGCAGGACCGGGACAGGGGGCGTGCAGTACTTC. Its translation: CASRTGTGGVQYF.

Only a few counts were recorded for this clonotype. The J gene is TRBJ2-7, the V gene TRBV7-8; D is tentatively TRBD1 or TRBD2 (6 bases each). Germline loops: CDR1 SGHVS, CDR2 FQNEAQ. Trimming took 6 bases from V and 2 from J, leaving 11 bases between them. The CDR3 is 13 residues long. DNA for the CDR3: TGTGCCAGCAGACTAGGGGGGACCTACGAGCAGTACTTC. This translates into CASRLGGTYEQYF. The full variable domain, with the rest looked up from reference TRBV7-8 and TRBJ2-7, is GAGVSQSPRYKVAKRGQDVALRCDPISGHVSLFWYQQALGQGPEFLTYFQNEAQLDKSGLPSDRFFAERPEGSVSTLKIQRTQQEDSAVYLCASRLGGTYEQYFGPGTRLTVT.

The V gene is TRBV24-1, the J gene TRBJ1-4; 7 bases match TRBD1. V lost 7 bases, J lost 7 bases, and 11 bases stayed unmatched. The CDR3 has 15 residues. CDR1 is KGHDR, CDR2 SFDVKD, per germline. The CDR3 region is CATRCRGNGSEKLFF. DNA for the CDR3: TGTGCCACCAGGTGCAGGGGGAACGGATCTGAAAAACTGTTTTTT.

This rearrangement joins TRBV2 to TRBJ1-2, with D tentatively TRBD1 (6 bases). The CDR3 has 14 residues. Trimming stripped 6 bases from V and 8 bases from J, with 19 bases between. Germline-derived CDR1 and CDR2 are SNHLY and FYNNEI. CDR3 amino acids: CASRKAGGKRGYTF. For the CDR3, the DNA is TGTGCCAGCAGAAAAGCGGGGGGCAAGCGGGGCTACACCTTC.

The V call is TRBV2, the J call TRBJ2-1; 9 bases fit TRBD1. CDR3 length equals 14 residues. Germline trimming cut 8 bases from V and 8 bases from J; bases unmatched to any gene: 10. In germline, CDR1 is SNHLY, CDR2 FYNNEI. The CDR3 region is CASSPGQGSDEQFF. The CDR3, as DNA: TGTGCCAGCTCTCCGGGACAGGGTTCGGATGAGCAGTTCTTC.

J is TRBJ2-1 and V is TRBV7-2; D uncertain. The CDR3 length is 16 residues. V was cut by 1 base and J by 3 bases, with 13 bases left in between. CDR1 and CDR2 (germline): SGHTA, FQGNSA. The CDR3 DNA follows: TGTGCCAGCAGCTTAGACGGGCAATCGGGCTACAATGAGCAGTTCTTC. This codes for CASSLDGQSGYNEQFF.

The chain recombines TRBV9 with TRBJ2-7, with D hard to call. The CDR3 is 14 amino acids. With 4 bases removed from V and 0 bases from J, the gap between germline ends came to 11 bases. The germline V gene has CDR1 SGDLS and CDR2 YYNGEE. CDR3 loop: CASSTTTGSYEQYF. The CDR3 DNA follows: TGTGCCAGCAGCACCACGACGGGCTCCTACGAGCAGTACTTC.

This rearrangement joins TRBV2 to TRBJ2-1, with 9 bases aligning to TRBD2. J gave up 4 bases and V 3 bases, and 4 bases lay outside the gene matches. Germline CDR1 and CDR2: SNHLY and FYNNEI. The CDR3 sequence is 15 residues long. The CDR3 spells CASSEGSGGYNEQFF. The CDR3 DNA sequence: TGTGCCAGCAGTGAGGGAAGCGGGGGGTACAATGAGCAGTTCTTC.

The chain links TRBV10-1 to TRBJ2-7; 9 positions match TRBD1. After removal of 4 bases from V and 9 bases from J, the junction contained 16 bases not matched to a gene. This CDR3 has 16 amino acids. The germline gives CDR1 WNHNN, CDR2 SYGVQD (reference sequence). The chain's CDR3 is CASSGRSGTGINGQYF. As DNA, the CDR3 is TGCGCCAGCAGTGGTAGGTCTGGGACAGGGATCAACGGGCAGTACTTC.

The chain has TRBV5-5 and TRBJ2-3; D gene ambiguous. V was clipped by 4 bases and J by 6 bases, with 15 bases between them. This CDR3 has 14 amino acids. Germline V CDR1 and CDR2: SGHKS, YYEKEE (reference sequence). Written as DNA, the CDR3 is TGTGCCAGCAGCCCGGACGGTGTCAGGGATACGCAGTATTTT. Translating gives CASSPDGVRDTQYF.

The rearrangement uses TRBV24-1 and TRBJ1-2, with 8 bases matching TRBD1. Germline CDR1 reads KGHDR; CDR2 reads SFDVKD. Trimming at V came to 3 bases and at J to 8 bases, leaving 7 bases not matched to a gene. CDR3 length equals 14 residues. The CDR3 is CATSDTGTGHGYTF. The CDR3 bases are TGTGCCACCAGTGATACCGGGACAGGACACGGCTACACCTTC.